Here is one T cell receptor beta chain with its context. This PCR relied on a set of 60 Vbeta primers and 13 Jbeta primers. Some clones are missing from TCRdb's copy, which holds only in-frame ones; the method was immunoSEQ multiplex PCR. The repertoire includes about 140,000 clones, 75% to 80% of them detected once, and about 1.6% sits in the top ten. This record comes from a study of cytomegalovirus exposure and HLA in healthy donors. Sequencing used PBMCs. This sequence originates from a female donor in good health and CMV-seronegative.

The CDR3 bases are TGTGCCAGCAGCCCCCCGGGACAGGGAGGCACTGAAGCTTTCTTT. Its protein is CASSPPGQGGTEAFF. The chain recombines TRBV28 with TRBJ1-1; 9 bases agree with TRBD1. Germline CDR1 reads MDHEN; CDR2 reads SYDVKM. Losses at the gene ends were 6 bases for V and 4 bases for J; bases not matched to a gene: 9. The CDR3 has 15 amino acids.